This T cell receptor beta chain was retrieved from a study of blood T cells in healthy people across ages. V was shortened by 6 bases and J by 0 bases, with 11 bases between the two germline ends. This CDR3 region has 15 residues. The germline V gene has CDR1 MNHNY and CDR2 SVGAGI (reference sequence). Then a second PCR, running roughly 6 to 12 cycles, was carried out with a sample-barcoded 5' primer and a J-beta primer mix. TCRdb re-called the 5' RACE reads through MiXCR, storing one row per CDR3 protein. The sample consists of hundreds of thousands of distinct CDR3 sequences, around 52% of them appearing once.

The sample taken for sequencing was blood. The rearrangement uses TRBV6-6 and TRBJ1-4; D is uncertain. The clonotype comes from a woman older than 75 in good health. CDR3 loop: CASSRQSATNEKLFF. The CDR3 DNA is TGTGCCAGCAGCCGCCAGTCTGCAACTAATGAAAAACTGTTTTTT.